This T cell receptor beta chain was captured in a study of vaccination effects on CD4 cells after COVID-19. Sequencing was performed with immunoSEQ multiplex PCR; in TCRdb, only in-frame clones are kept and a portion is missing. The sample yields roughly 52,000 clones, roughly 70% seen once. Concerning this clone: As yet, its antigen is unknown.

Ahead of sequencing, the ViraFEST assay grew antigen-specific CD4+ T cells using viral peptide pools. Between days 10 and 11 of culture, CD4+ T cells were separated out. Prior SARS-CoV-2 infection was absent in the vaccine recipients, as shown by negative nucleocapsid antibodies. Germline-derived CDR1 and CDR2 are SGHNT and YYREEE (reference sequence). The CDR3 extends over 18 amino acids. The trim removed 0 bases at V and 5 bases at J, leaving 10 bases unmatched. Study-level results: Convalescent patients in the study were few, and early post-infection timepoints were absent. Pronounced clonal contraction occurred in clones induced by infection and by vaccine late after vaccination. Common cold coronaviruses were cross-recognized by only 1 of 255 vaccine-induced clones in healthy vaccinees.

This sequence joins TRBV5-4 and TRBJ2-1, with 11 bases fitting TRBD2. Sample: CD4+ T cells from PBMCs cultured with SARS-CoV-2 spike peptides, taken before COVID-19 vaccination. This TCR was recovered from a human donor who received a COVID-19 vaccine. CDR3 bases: TGTGCCAGCAGCTTGGCCGGAATTAGCGGGGGGGCCGACAATGAGCAGTTCTTC. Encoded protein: CASSLAGISGGADNEQFF.